This TCR beta chain is from a study of early T cells in non-severe SARS-CoV-2 infection (dated by TCRdb to the early 2020s). The study in broad terms: Bulk RNA from unsorted whole blood was used for TCR sequencing, so alpha and beta chains could not be paired. The paper's findings and limits, for the study overall: VDJdb matching was skewed toward anti-spike CD8 responses and likely underestimated virus-specific expansions by missing private and CD4 specificities.

Note on this clonotype: Its cognate antigen has yet to be identified. Base-call qualities are not available, and no considerably larger clone is one nucleotide away.

The method behind the library was 5' RACE. The sequencing machine was a NextSeq 500. To correct for sequencing error and PCR bias, the TCR library protocol tagged individual cDNA molecules with unique molecular identifiers. Both TCR alpha and beta chains were sequenced, and tight co-correlation was observed between alpha and beta sequence abundances in each sample. Turning to the authors' computational methods: Decombinator V4 was used to annotate TCR sequences for V gene, J gene and CDR3. Expanded TCRs were defined as changing significantly between any two time points under a Poisson model with p below 0.0001. TCR abundances were normalised to the total number of TCRs sequenced in each sample and reported as counts per million. MAIT TCRs were defined by TRAV1-2 paired with TRAJ12, TRAJ20 or TRAJ33, and iNKT TCRs by TRAV10 paired with TRAJ18. VDJdb, accessed on 1 November 2021, was searched for TCRs annotated for CMV, EBV and SARS-CoV-2, and TCRs annotated for more than one antigen were excluded. TCRdb trimmed public reads at Q25 via fastp, called clones via MiXCR and kept in-frame beta chains. Rows are combined by CDR3 protein, so each entry shows the most common genes and DNA. In this record, the V and J calls reflect TCRdb's handling and not the investigators' own analysis. This sample has 75,000 to 90,000 distinct CDR3 sequences in its table, and approximately 6% of those were observed once. Clones ranked in the top ten supply about 7.5% of the sample.

This was a case-control study nested in a cohort of healthcare workers in London, UK, who had nasopharyngeal swab PCR tests and blood samples taken every week. Healthcare workers were enrolled in the week of the UK lockdown, from 23 to 31 March 2020, and were followed every week for up to roughly 16 weeks. CDR3 length: 15 amino acids, cysteine to phenylalanine. Kept here is only the CDR3 DNA, which spans 45 bases and is read in frame from base 1. The V end loses 0 bases and the J end loses 2 bases, and a stretch of 10 bases separates them. The chain is made from TRBV23-1 and TRBJ2-5; a tentative D call is TRBD1 (6 bases match). TRBV23-1 is filed as an ORF, its function uncertain. The material sequenced was whole blood. The clonotype comes from an adult who was a healthcare worker with PCR-confirmed SARS-CoV-2 infection or an uninfected control (not recorded which). The CDR3 in this case is CASSQSRTEQETQYF. The DNA reads TGCGCCAGCAGTCAATCGAGGACAGAACAAGAGACCCAGTACTTC.